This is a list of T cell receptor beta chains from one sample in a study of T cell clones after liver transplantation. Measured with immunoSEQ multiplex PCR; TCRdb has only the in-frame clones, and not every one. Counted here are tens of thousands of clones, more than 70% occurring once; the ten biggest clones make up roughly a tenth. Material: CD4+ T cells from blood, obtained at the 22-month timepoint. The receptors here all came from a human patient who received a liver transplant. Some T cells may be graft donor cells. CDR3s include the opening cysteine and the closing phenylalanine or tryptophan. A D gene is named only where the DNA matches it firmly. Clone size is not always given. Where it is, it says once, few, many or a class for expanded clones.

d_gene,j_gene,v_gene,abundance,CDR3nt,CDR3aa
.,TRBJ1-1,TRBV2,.,TGTGCCAGCAGTGGCATTGGGATGGGAGCTTTCTTT,CASSGIGMGAFF
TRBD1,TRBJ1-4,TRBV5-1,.,TGCGCCAGCAGCGGAACCGGGACAGGGAGGAATGAAAAACTGTTTTTT,CASSGTGTGRNEKLFF
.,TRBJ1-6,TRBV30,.,TGTGCCTGGAAAGGGACCCGGGGTTCACCCCTCCACTTT,CAWKGTRGSPLHF
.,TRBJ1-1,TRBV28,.,TGTGCCAGCAGTTCTCACGGCGCGACGAACACTGAAGCTTTCTTT,CASSSHGATNTEAFF
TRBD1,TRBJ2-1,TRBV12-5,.,TGTGCTAGTGGTTTGTCACAGGGGCGGTCCTACAATGAGCAGTTCTTC,CASGLSQGRSYNEQFF
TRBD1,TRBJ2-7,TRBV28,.,TGTGCCAGCAGTTTCCCTACAGGGGTAGGAGGCTACGAGCAGTACTTC,CASSFPTGVGGYEQYF
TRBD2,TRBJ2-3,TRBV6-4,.,TGTGCCCGACCGCGGGAGGGGGGGCCGCCGCCAGATACGCAGTATTTT,CARPREGGPPPDTQYF
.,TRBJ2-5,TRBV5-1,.,TGCGCCAGCAGCTTGGGGCAGGTCCAAGAGACCCAGTACTTC,CASSLGQVQETQYF
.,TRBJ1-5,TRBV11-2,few,TGTGCCAGCAGTTCCGGGGTTCAGCCCCAGCATTTT,CASSSGVQPQHF
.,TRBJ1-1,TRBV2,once,TGTGCCAGCACGCAGGGTTTTGTAACTGAAGCTTTCTTT,CASTQGFVTEAFF
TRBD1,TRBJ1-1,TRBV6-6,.,TGTGCCAGCAGTTACTCAGGGGGCAGTGAAGCTTTCTTT,CASSYSGGSEAFF
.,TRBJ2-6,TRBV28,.,TGTGCCAGCCTCTCTGGGGCCAACGTCCTGACTTTC,CASLSGANVLTF
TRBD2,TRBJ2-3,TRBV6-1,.,TGTGCCAGCAGTGAAGACCCCCTCGGGGGGGCGGTCGGCACAGATACGCAGTATTTT,CASSEDPLGGAVGTDTQYF
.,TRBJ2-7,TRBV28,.,TGTGCCAGCAGTTTAGGGGGTCGGACCTACGAGCAGTACTTC,CASSLGGRTYEQYF
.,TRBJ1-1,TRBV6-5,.,TGTGCCAGCACCCCGGGGGCAGTGAACACTGAAGCTTTCTTT,CASTPGAVNTEAFF
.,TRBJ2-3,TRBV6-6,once,TGTGCCAGCAGGACTACAGATACGCAGTATTTT,CASRTTDTQYF
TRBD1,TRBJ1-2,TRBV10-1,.,TGCGCCAGCAGGTTGGGACAGAACTATGGCTACACCTTC,CASRLGQNYGYTF
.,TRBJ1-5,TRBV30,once,TGTGCCTGGAGCGCGGGATCGGGTCAGCCCCAGCATTTT,CAWSAGSGQPQHF
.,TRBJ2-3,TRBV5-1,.,TGCGCCAGCAGCTTGGAGGCCACCACAGATACGCAGTATTTT,CASSLEATTDTQYF
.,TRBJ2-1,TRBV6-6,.,TGTGCCAGCAGTTACACGGGACTCCCCGGGAATGAGCAGTTCTTC,CASSYTGLPGNEQFF
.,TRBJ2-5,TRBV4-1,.,TGCGCCAGCAGCCTCGGACTAAGAGAAGAGACCCAGTACTTC,CASSLGLREETQYF
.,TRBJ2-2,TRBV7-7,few,TGTGCCAGCAGACCTATGATGGAGGACAGTCTTGGCACCGGGGAGCTGTTTTTT,CASRPMMEDSLGTGELFF
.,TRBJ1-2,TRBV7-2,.,TGTGCCAGCAGCCCCCCCGGGGAGGGTTGCACCTTC,CASSPPGEGCTF
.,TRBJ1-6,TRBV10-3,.,TGTGCCACAACCGCGGGGGGGGTCAATTCACCCCTCCACTTT,CATTAGGVNSPLHF
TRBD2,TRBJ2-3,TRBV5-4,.,TGTGCCAGCAGCTTGAGTGTAGCGGGGGGCCGCACAGATACGCAGTATTTT,CASSLSVAGGRTDTQYF
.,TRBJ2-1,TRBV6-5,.,TGTGCCAGCACTAGGGTGGGGAATGAGCAGTTCTTC,CASTRVGNEQFF
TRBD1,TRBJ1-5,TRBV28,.,TGTGCCAGCAGCGACCGGACAGGGAAATATCAGCCCCAGCATTTT,CASSDRTGKYQPQHF
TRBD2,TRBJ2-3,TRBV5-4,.,TGTGCCAGCAGCTTCCTTGGACTAGCGACCACAGATACGCAGTATTTT,CASSFLGLATTDTQYF
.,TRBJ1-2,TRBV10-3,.,TGTGCCATCTCGGGGAGAGTAGGCTACACCTTC,CAISGRVGYTF
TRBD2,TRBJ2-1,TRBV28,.,TGTGCCAGCAGTACTACCGGGACTAGCGGGGGCAGCTCCTACAATGAGCAGTTCTTC,CASSTTGTSGGSSYNEQFF
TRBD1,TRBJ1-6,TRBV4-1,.,TGCGCCAGCAGCTACTCCGGGACAGGGGGCGGTTCACCCCTCCACTTT,CASSYSGTGGGSPLHF
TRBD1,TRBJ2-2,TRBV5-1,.,TGCGCCAGCAGCTTGGCGCCGACAGGGAGCACCGGGGAGCTGTTTTTT,CASSLAPTGSTGELFF
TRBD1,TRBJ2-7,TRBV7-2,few,TGTGCCAGCAGAGGACAGGGCGGCGACGAGCAGTACTTC,CASRGQGGDEQYF
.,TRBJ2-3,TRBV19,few,TGTGCCAGTAAAGCCCCAGGGACAGATACGCAGTATTTT,CASKAPGTDTQYF
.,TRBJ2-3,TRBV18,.,TGTGCCAGCTCACCAGGTCAAGCTAGCACAGATACGCAGTATTTT,CASSPGQASTDTQYF
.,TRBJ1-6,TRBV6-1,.,TGTGCCAGCAGTCAGGATGGGGGAGAATCACCCCTCCACTTT,CASSQDGGESPLHF
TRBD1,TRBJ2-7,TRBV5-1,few,TGCGCCAGCTCCCGGGACAGCTATACCTACGAGCAGTACTTC,CASSRDSYTYEQYF
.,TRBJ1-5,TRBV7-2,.,TGTGCCAGCAGCTTGGAAGTCGGGGTTGGTCAGCCCCAGCATTTT,CASSLEVGVGQPQHF
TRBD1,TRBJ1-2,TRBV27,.,TGTGCCAGCAGCCTTCGGACAGGGAGCGGCTACACCTTC,CASSLRTGSGYTF
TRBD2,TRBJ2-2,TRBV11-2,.,TGTGCCAGCAGCTTCGGACTAGCGGGGGGCCTGAACACCGGGGAGCTGTTTTTT,CASSFGLAGGLNTGELFF
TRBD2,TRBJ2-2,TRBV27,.,TGTGCCAGCAGTTTATCCGGGACTAGAGCTACCGGGGAGCTGTTTTTT,CASSLSGTRATGELFF